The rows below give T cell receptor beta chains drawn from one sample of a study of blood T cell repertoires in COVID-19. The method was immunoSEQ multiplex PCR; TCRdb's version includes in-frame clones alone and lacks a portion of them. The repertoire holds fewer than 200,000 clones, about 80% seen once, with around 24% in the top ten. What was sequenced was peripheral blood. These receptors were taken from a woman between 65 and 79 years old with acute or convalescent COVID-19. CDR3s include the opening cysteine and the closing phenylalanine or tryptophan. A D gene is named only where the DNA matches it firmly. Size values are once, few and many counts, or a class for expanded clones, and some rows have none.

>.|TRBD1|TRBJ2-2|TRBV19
CASSKTGGFGTGELFF
TGTGCCAGTAGTAAAACAGGGGGTTTCGGCACCGGGGAGCTGTTTTTT
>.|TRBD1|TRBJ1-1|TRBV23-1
CASSPDPGQGENTEAFF
TGCGCCAGCAGTCCCGACCCGGGACAGGGGGAAAACACTGAAGCTTTCTTT
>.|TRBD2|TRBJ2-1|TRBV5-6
CASSWSGRGGAYNEQFF
TGTGCCAGCAGCTGGAGCGGGAGGGGTGGGGCCTACAATGAGCAGTTCTTC
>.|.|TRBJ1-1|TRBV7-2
CASSPVMNTEAFF
TGTGCCAGCAGCCCCGTAATGAACACTGAAGCTTTCTTT
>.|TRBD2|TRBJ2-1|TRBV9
CASSVRAGVSYNEQFF
TGTGCCAGCAGCGTAAGGGCGGGAGTCTCCTACAATGAGCAGTTCTTC
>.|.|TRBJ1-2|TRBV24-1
CATSDPNRVGYGYTF
TGTGCCACCAGTGATCCTAACAGGGTCGGCTATGGCTACACCTTC
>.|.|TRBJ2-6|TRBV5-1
CASSLGEEFSGANVLTF
TGCGCCAGCAGCTTGGGGGAGGAGTTCTCTGGGGCCAACGTCCTGACTTTC
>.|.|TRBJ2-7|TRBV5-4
CASSIEKTGPEQYF
TGTGCCAGCAGCATCGAGAAGACAGGACCCGAGCAGTACTTC
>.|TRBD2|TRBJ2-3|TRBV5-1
CASSLAMASGYTDTQYF
TGCGCCAGCAGCTTGGCTATGGCTAGCGGATACACAGATACGCAGTATTTT
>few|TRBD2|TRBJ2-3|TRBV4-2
CASSQEFAGVRDTQYF
TGTGCCAGCAGCCAAGAGTTCGCGGGAGTGAGAGATACGCAGTATTTT
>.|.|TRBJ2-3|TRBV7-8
CASSLVSLTDTQYF
TGTGCCAGCAGCTTAGTATCCCTCACAGATACGCAGTATTTT
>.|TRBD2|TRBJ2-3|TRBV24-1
CATSGASGSWTDTQYF
TGTGCCACCAGTGGTGCTAGCGGGAGTTGGACAGATACGCAGTATTTT